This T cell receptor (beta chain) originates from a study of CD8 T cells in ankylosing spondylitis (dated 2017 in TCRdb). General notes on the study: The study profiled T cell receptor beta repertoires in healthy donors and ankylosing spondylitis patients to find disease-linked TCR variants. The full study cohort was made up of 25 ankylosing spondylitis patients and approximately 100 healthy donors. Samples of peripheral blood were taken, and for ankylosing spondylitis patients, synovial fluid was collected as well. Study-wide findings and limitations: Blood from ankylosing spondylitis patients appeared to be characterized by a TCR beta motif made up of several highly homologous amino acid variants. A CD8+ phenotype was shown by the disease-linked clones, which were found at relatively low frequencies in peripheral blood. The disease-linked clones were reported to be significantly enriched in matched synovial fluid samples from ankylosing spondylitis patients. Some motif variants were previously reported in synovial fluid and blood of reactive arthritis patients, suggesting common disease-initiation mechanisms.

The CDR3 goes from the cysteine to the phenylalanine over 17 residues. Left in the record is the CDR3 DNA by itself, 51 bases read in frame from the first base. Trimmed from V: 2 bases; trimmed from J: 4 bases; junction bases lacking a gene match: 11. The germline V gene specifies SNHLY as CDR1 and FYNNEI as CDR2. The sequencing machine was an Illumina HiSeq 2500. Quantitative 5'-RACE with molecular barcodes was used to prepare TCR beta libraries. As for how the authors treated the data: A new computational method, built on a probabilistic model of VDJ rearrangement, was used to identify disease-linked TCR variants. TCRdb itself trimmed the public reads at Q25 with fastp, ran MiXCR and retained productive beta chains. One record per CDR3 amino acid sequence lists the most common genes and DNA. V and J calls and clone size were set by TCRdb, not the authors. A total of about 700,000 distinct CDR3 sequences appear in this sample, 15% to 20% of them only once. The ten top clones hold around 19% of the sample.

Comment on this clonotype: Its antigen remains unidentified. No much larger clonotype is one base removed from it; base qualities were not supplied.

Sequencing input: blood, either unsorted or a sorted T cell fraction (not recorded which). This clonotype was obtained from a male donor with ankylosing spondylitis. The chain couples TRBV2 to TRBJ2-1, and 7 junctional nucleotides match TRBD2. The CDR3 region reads CASSEWLGLISYNEQFF. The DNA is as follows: TGTGCCAGCAGTGAATGGTTGGGACTAATCTCTTACAATGAGCAGTTCTTC.